One sample yielded the 3 T cell receptor beta chains listed below, sequenced in a study of OX40 agonist ivuxolimab in advanced cancers. Assay: immunoSEQ multiplex PCR; the TCRdb copy retains only in-frame clones and omits some. The sample has more than 50,000 clones; around 84% are singletons. Sequences were derived from CD4+ or CD8+ T cells sorted from blood, sampled in a trial of the OX40 agonist ivuxolimab. These receptors all come from an adult with an advanced solid tumor such as melanoma, head and neck, liver or kidney cancer.

The chain is built from TRBV11-2 and TRBJ2-2; D is unclear. Germline lookup yields CDR1 SGHAT and CDR2 FQNNGV. The CDR3 sequence is 16 residues long. V was cut by 1 base and J by 6 bases, with 15 bases left in between. CDR3 coding DNA: TGTGCCAGCAGCTTAGTCCGTTCTACATGGCCCGGGGAGCTGTTTTTT. Translation gives CASSLVRSTWPGELFF.

The chain joins TRBV5-6 to TRBJ2-7, with D possibly TRBD2 on 6 matching bases. CDR1 SGHDT and CDR2 YYEEEE come from the germline V gene. The CDR3 totals 16 residues. V lost 4 bases and J 7 bases, leaving 24 bases between the germline ends. This CDR3 reads CASSKPGSLSGGEQYF. The CDR3, as DNA: TGTGCCAGCAGCAAGCCCGGGAGTCTTTCGGGTGGGGAGCAGTACTTC.

The V and J genes are TRBV7-2 and TRBJ1-3; D gene uncertain. The germline V gene has CDR1 SGHTA and CDR2 FQGNSA. Between the trimmed V and J ends, which lost 0 bases and 7 bases, there was a span of 13 bases. CDR3 length: 15 amino acids. This chain's CDR3 is CASSLAPFEGNTIYF. The CDR3 DNA is TGTGCCAGCAGCTTAGCGCCCTTTGAAGGGAACACCATATATTTT.